The subject of this entry is one TCR beta chain. Its antigen is undetermined. This record comes from a study of regulatory dendritic cells for organ transplantation. Notes on the study in general: The authors noted considerable between-person heterogeneity in alloreactive memory CD8+ cells. Regulatory dendritic cells appeared to expand memory CD8+ clones less than mature ones. Naive CD4+ and CD8+ repertoires were highly diverse; memory CD8+ was most oligoclonal.

CD4+ or CD8+ T cells were sorted as naive CD45RA+ or memory CD45RO+. J gave up 0 bases and V 4 bases, and 10 bases lay outside the gene matches. Germline V CDR1 and CDR2: SGHAT, FQNNGV. The CDR3 totals 18 residues. Data came from immunoSEQ multiplex PCR; TCRdb stores just in-frame clones and leaves some out. The sample lists roughly 30,000 clones; approximately 86% were seen once. Material for sequencing was naive CD8+ T cells from blood. Indicated subset: CD45RA+ naive T cells. The source of this sequence is a human donor in good health. The rearrangement uses TRBV11-2 and TRBJ1-4, with 8 positions matching TRBD1. The CDR3 reads CASSSFGQGIATNEKLFF. CDR3 bases: TGTGCCAGCAGCTCCTTCGGACAGGGAATTGCAACTAATGAAAAACTGTTTTTT.